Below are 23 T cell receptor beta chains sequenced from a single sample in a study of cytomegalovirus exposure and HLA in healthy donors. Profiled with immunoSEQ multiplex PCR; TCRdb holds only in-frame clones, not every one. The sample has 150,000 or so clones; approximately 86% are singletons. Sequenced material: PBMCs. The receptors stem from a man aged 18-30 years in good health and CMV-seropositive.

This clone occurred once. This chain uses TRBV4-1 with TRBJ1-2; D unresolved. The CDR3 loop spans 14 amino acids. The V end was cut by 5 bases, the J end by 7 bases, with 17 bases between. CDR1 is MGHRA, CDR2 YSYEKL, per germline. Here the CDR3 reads CASSDSGLSRGYTF. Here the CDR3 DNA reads TGCGCCAGCAGCGATAGCGGGTTGAGCCGTGGCTACACCTTC.

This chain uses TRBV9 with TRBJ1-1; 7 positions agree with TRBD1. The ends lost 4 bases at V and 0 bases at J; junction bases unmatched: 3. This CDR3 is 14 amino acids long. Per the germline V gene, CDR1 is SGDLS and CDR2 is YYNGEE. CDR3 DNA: TGTGCCAGCAGCACGGGACAGTTGAACACTGAAGCTTTCTTT. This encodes CASSTGQLNTEAFF.

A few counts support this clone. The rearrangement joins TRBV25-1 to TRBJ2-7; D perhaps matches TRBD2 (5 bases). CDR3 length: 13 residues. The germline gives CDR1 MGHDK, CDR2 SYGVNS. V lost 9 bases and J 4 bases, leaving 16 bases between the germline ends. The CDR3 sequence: CASSEGPRYEQYF. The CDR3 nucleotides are TGTGCCAGTAGCGAGGGTCCCAGGTACGAGCAGTACTTC.

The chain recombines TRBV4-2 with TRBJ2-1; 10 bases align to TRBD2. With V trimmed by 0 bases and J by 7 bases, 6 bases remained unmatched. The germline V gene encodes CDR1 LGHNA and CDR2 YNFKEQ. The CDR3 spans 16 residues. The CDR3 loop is CASSQEVGLAENEQFF. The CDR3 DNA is TGTGCCAGCAGCCAAGAAGTAGGACTAGCGGAAAATGAGCAGTTCTTC.

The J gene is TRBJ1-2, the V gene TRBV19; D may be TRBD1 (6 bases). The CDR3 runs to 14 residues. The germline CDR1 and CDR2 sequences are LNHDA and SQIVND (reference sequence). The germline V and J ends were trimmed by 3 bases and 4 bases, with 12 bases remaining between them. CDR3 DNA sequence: TGTGCCAGTAGTATGACGGGCAGGGGCTATGGCTACACCTTC. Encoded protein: CASSMTGRGYGYTF. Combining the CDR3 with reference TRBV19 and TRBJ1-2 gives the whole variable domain DGGITQSPKYLFRKEGQNVTLSCEQNLNHDAMYWYRQDPGQGLRLIYYSQIVNDFQKGDIAEGYSVSREKKESFPLTVTSAQKNPTAFYLCASSMTGRGYGYTFGSGTRLTVV.

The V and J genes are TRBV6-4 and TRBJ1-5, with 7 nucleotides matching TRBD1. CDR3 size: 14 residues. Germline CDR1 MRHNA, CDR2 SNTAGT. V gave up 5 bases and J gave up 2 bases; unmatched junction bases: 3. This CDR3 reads CASSQQGGNQPQHF. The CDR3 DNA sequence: TGTGCCAGCAGTCAGCAGGGGGGCAATCAGCCCCAGCATTTT.

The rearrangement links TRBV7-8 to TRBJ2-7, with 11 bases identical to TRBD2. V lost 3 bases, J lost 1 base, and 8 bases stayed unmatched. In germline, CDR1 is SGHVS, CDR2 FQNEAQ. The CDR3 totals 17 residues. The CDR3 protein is CASSFVRTSGGSYEQYF. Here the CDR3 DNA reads TGTGCCAGCAGCTTTGTCCGAACTAGCGGGGGATCCTACGAGCAGTACTTC.

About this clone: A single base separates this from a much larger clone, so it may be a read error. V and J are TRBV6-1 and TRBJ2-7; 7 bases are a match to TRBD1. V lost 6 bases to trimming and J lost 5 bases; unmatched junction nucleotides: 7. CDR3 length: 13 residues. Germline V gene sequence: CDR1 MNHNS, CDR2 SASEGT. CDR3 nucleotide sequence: TGTGCCAGCAGCCCGAACAGGGGTAACGAGCAGTACTTC. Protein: CASSPNRGNEQYF.

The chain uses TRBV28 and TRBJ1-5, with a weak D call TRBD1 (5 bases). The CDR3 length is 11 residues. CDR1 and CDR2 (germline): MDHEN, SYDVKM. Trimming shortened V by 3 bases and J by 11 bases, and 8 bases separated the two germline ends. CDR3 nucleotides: TGTGCCAGCAGTTTTCAGGGAACCCAGCATTTT. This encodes CASSFQGTQHF.

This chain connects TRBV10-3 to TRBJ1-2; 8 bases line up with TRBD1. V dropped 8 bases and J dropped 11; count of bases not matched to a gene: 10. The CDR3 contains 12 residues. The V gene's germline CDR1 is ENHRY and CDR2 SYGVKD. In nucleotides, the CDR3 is TGTGCCATCCGGGACAGGTTACACCCTTACACCTTC. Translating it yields CAIRDRLHPYTF.

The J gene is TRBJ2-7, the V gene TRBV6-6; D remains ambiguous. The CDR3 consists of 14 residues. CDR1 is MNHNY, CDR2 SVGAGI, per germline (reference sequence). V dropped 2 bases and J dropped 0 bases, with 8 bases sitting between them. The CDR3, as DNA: TGTGCCAGCAGTTACCCCGACATCTCCTACGAGCAGTACTTC. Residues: CASSYPDISYEQYF.

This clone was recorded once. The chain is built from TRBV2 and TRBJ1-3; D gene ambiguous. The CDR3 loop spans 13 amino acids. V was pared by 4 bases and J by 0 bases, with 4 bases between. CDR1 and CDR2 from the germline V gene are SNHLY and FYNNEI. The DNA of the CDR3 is TGTGCCAGCAGTGTATTCTCTGGAAACACCATATATTTT. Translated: CASSVFSGNTIYF.

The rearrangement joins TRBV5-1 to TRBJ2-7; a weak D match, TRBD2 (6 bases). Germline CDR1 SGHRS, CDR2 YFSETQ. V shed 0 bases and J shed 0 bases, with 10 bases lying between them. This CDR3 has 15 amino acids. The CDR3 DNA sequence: TGCGCCAGCAGCTTGGTTGGGGGGTCCTCCTACGAGCAGTACTTC. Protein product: CASSLVGGSSYEQYF. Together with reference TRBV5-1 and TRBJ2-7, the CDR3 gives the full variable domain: KAGVTQTPRYLIKTRGQQVTLSCSPISGHRSVSWYQQTPGQGLQFLFEYFSETQRNKGNFPGRFSGRQFSNSRSEMNVSTLELGDSALYLCASSLVGGSSYEQYFGPGTRLTVT.

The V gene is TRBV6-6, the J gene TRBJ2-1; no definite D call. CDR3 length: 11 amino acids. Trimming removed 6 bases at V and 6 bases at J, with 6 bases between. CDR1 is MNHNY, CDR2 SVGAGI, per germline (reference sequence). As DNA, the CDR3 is TGTGCCAGCAGCCTAAGCAATGAGCAGTTCTTC. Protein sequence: CASSLSNEQFF.

In DNA, the CDR3 is TGTGCCAGCTCACCCCTGGGGCTAGCGCCCGCGGGCACCGGGGAGCTGTTTTTT. The encoded protein is CASSPLGLAPAGTGELFF. The chain uses TRBV18 and TRBJ2-2; possible D gene TRBD2, 6 bases. V shed 3 bases and J shed 4 bases, with 21 bases lying between them. The germline CDR1 and CDR2 sequences are KGHSH and LQKENI. This CDR3 has 18 amino acids.

CDR3 region: CATSRGGRAQGYTF. The CDR3 DNA sequence: TGTGCCACCAGCAGAGGTGGCAGGGCTCAGGGCTACACCTTC. The V and J genes are TRBV15 and TRBJ1-2, with a tentative D call TRBD1 (5 bases). V lost 1 base and J lost 8, with 14 bases in between. The V gene's germline CDR1 is LNHNV and CDR2 YYDKDF (reference sequence). The CDR3 contains 14 residues.

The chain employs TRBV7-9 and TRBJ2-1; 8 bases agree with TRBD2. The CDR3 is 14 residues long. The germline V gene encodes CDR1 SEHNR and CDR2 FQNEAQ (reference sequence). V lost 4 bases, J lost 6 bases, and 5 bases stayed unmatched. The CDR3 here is CASSSPGTSNEQFF. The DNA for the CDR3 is TGTGCCAGCAGCTCGCCCGGGACTAGCAATGAGCAGTTCTTC.

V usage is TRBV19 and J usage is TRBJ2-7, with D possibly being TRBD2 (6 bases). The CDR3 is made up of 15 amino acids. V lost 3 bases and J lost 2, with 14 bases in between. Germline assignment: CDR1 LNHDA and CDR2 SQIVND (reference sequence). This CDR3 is CASSMGTPSTYEQYF. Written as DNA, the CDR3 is TGTGCCAGTAGTATGGGGACTCCTTCTACCTACGAGCAGTACTTC.

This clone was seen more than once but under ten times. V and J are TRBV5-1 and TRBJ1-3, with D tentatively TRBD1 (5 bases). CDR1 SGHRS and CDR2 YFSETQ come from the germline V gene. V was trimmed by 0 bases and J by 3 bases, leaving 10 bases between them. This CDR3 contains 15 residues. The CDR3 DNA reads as TGCGCCAGCAGCTTGGGACAGTCGAATGGAAACACCATATATTTT. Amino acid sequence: CASSLGQSNGNTIYF.

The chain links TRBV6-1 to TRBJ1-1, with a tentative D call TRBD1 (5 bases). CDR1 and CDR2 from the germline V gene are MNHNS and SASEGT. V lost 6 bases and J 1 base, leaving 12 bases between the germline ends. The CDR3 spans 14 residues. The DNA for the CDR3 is TGTGCCAGCAGCCTAGGACACGCGAACACTGAAGCTTTCTTT. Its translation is CASSLGHANTEAFF.

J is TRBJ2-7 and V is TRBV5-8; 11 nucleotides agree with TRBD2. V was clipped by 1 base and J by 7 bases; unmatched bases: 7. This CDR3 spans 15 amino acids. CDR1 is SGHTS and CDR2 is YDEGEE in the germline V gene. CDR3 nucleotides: TGTGCCAGCAGCTTGAGACTAGCGGGGCCTCGGGAGCAGTACTTC. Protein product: CASSLRLAGPREQYF.

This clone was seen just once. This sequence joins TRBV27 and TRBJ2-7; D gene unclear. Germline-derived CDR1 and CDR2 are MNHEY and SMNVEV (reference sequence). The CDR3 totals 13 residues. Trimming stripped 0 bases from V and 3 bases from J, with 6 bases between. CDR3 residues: CASSLSFYYEQYF. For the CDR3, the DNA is TGTGCCAGCAGTTTATCGTTTTACTACGAGCAGTACTTC.

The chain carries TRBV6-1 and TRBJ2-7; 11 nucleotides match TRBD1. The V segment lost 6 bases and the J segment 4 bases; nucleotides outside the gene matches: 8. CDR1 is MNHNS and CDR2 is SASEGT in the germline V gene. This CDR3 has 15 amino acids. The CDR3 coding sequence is TGTGCCAGCAGGGACCCCGGGACAGGGGGTTACGAGCAGTACTTC. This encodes CASRDPGTGGYEQYF.